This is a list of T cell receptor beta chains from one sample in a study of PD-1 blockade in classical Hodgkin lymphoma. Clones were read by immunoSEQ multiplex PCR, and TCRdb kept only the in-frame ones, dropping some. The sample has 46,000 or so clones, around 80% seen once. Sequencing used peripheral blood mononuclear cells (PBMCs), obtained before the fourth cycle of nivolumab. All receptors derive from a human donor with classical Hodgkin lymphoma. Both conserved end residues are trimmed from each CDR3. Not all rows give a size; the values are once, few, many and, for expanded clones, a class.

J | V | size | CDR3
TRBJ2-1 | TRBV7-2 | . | ASRLDSNEQF
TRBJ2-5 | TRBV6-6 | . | ASSPPASAETQY
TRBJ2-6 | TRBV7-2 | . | ASSITGGGGANVLT
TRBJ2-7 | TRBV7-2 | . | ASSRDSDEQY
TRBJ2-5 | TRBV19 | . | ASSSGRRSQTQY
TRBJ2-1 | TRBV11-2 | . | ASSLDSSNEQF
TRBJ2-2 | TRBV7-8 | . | ASSLFGRDTGELF
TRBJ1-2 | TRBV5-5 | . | ASSLGQGSTGT
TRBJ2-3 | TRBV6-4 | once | ASSDRVAGGSTSTDTQY
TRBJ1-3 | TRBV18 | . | ASSPPNEDTIY
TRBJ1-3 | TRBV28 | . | ASSLWSSAGTAWINTIY
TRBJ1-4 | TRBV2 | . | ASRGGQATNEKLF
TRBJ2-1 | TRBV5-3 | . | ARRPTGSLSYNEQF
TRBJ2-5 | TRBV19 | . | ATAVQIQETQY
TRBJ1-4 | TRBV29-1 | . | SIKLGADNEKLF
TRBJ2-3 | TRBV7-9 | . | ASSPGEGTDTQY
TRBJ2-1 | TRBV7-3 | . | ASSLAPYGTTSSYNEQF